This TCR beta chain was sequenced during a study of blood T cell dynamics during melanoma immunotherapy. Whole-study results and caveats: The study could not tell melanoma-specific clones from general immune activation.

Time point defined: week 3, after first cycle of checkpoint inhibitor. A word on this clone: Its antigen is still unknown.

Each bulk PBMC sample had approximately 0.35 ug DNA loaded. This table comes from immunoSEQ multiplex PCR, and its TCRdb copy is limited to in-frame clones, with some not included. The table lists tens of thousands of clones, 75% to 90% of them singletons, with 10% in the top ten. The clonotype was recovered from a human donor with melanoma. The source material was blood, sampled from a patient treated with checkpoint blockade.

In nucleotides, the CDR3 is TGTGCCAGCAGTGGAGAGCGGGACTCCTACGAGCAGTACTTC. Translation: CASSGERDSYEQYF. The V gene is TRBV6-1, the J gene TRBJ2-7; 7 bases line up with TRBD2. The CDR3 has 14 amino acids. V dropped 4 bases and J dropped 0; count of bases not matched to a gene: 3. Germline CDR1 reads MNHNS; CDR2 reads SASEGT.